The 7 T cell receptor beta chains in this list originate from one sample, sequenced in a study of shared clonotypes between healthy human individuals. Assay used: immunoSEQ multiplex PCR; TCRdb lists only in-frame clones, some missing. Of about 2.5 million clones in the sample, approximately 90% were seen once. The material sequenced was naive CD4+ T cells from PBMCs. Subset reported: CD45RA+ positively selected. The receptors stem from a man aged 18 to 29 in good health. Some clones in this sample may be carry-over from other donors' samples.

V is TRBV5-1 and J is TRBJ2-2; 7 bases fit TRBD2. Germline V gene data show CDR1 as SGHRS and CDR2 as YFSETQ. The junction had 4 bases not matched to a gene; V was cut back by 4 bases and J by 1 base. The CDR3 covers 15 residues. The CDR3 loop reads CASSVTSVNTGELFF. CDR3 bases: TGCGCCAGCAGCGTAACTAGCGTGAACACCGGGGAGCTGTTTTTT.

V and J are TRBV11-3 and TRBJ2-1, with a weak D call TRBD2 (6 bases). CDR1 and CDR2 (germline): SGHNT, YENEEA. The CDR3 is 16 residues long. Trimming took off 2 bases at V and 9 bases at J, with 20 bases between the two ends. The CDR3 nucleotides are TGTGCCAGCAGCTTAAGTCGACTAGGTTTTGTGCCTGAGCAGTTCTTC. It is translated as CASSLSRLGFVPEQFF.

The chain carries TRBV7-2 and TRBJ1-2; D ambiguous. The CDR3 loop spans 15 amino acids. Germline V gene lookup returns CDR1 SGHTA and CDR2 FQGNSA. V lost 0 bases and J 2 bases, leaving 10 bases between the germline ends. The chain's CDR3 is CASSLARTENYGYTF. The CDR3 region has the DNA TGTGCCAGCAGCTTAGCGAGGACCGAGAACTATGGCTACACCTTC.

This sequence joins TRBV19 and TRBJ2-5, with 7 bases matching TRBD1. Germline trimming cut 4 bases from V and 1 base from J; bases unmatched to any gene: 0. From germline, CDR1 is LNHDA and CDR2 SQIVND (reference sequence). The CDR3 is 13 amino acids. The CDR3 sequence: CASSRDSQETQYF. The CDR3 coding sequence is TGTGCCAGTAGTAGGGACAGCCAAGAGACCCAGTACTTC. The full variable domain, rest sourced from reference TRBV19 and TRBJ2-5, is DGGITQSPKYLFRKEGQNVTLSCEQNLNHDAMYWYRQDPGQGLRLIYYSQIVNDFQKGDIAEGYSVSREKKESFPLTVTSAQKNPTAFYLCASSRDSQETQYFGPGTRLLVL.

This chain uses TRBV29-1 with TRBJ1-2; D is perhaps TRBD1 (6 bases). The CDR3 consists of 16 residues. CDR1 is SQVTM and CDR2 is ANQGSEA in the germline V gene. Trimming removed 8 bases at V and 5 bases at J, with 27 bases between. The CDR3 nucleotides are TGCAGCTTTACCCCATGGCCTGCGGGGACACTTTATGGCTACACCTTC. Encoded protein: CSFTPWPAGTLYGYTF.

This chain uses TRBV4-1 with TRBJ2-1; 7 bases match TRBD2. The J segment lost 8 bases and the V segment lost 2 bases, leaving 6 bases of the junction unmatched. Germline values: CDR1 MGHRA, CDR2 YSYEKL. The CDR3 has 14 amino acids. Here the CDR3 reads CASSQNKAGDEQFF. The CDR3 bases are TGCGCCAGCAGCCAAAATAAGGCGGGGGATGAGCAGTTCTTC.

Turning to this clone: A read error may account for a junction end that differs from germline. The rearrangement links TRBV4-2 to TRBJ1-2, with TRBD1 as a possible D gene (5 bases). The CDR3 loop spans 12 amino acids. Per the germline V gene, CDR1 is LGHNA and CDR2 is YNFKEQ. The CDR3 sequence is CASSQDQGTLSF. CDR3 bases: TGTGCCAGCAGCCAAGACCAGGGTACCCTATCCTTC.